The source of this TCR beta chain is a study of blood T cells in healthy people across ages. With a J-beta primer mix and a sample-barcoded 5' primer, a second PCR ran 7 to 11 cycles. TCRdb reprocessed the 5' RACE reads with MiXCR, giving one entry per CDR3 protein. This table has 800,000 to 900,000 distinct CDR3 sequences, about 59% appearing once. This CDR3 spans 14 amino acids. Trimming stripped 1 base from V and 7 bases from J, with 11 bases between. CDR1 is SGHVS, CDR2 FNYEAQ, per germline. This receptor was identified in a man in his thirties or forties in good health. The chain joins TRBV7-6 to TRBJ2-1; D is unclear. The sequenced sample consisted of blood. The CDR3 loop reads CASSLVPERNEQFF. DNA for the CDR3: TGTGCCAGCAGCTTAGTTCCTGAGAGGAATGAGCAGTTCTTC.